This is a list of T cell receptor beta chains from one sample in a study of blood T cells in healthy people across ages. TCRdb reprocessed the 5' RACE reads with MiXCR, giving one entry per CDR3 protein. The sample consists of 1.5 million to 2 million distinct CDR3 sequences, roughly 32% of them appearing once. The sample taken for sequencing was blood. Receptors originate from a woman aged 25-40 years in good health. Each CDR3 is given with its conserved first and last residue. D genes are given only for firm matches. Where a row states a size, it is once, few, many or the class of an expanded clone; other rows omit it.

D gene	clone size	V gene	J gene	CDR3 length	CDR3 protein	CDR3 DNA
-	-	TRBV27	TRBJ2-5	14	CASRTWDHQETQYF	TGTGCCAGCAGGACCTGGGACCACCAAGAGACCCAGTACTTC
-	many	TRBV29-1	TRBJ2-7	13	CSVRTDVGYEQYF	TGCAGCGTACGGACAGACGTTGGATACGAGCAGTACTTC
-	-	TRBV20-1	TRBJ1-2	14	CSARDPRTWGGYTF	TGCAGTGCTAGAGACCCCAGGACTTGGGGAGGCTACACCTTC
-	few	TRBV5-1	TRBJ2-3	15	CASSRGLPSTDTQYF	TGCGCCAGCAGCCGGGGACTTCCTAGCACAGATACGCAGTATTTT
TRBD1	-	TRBV3-1	TRBJ2-5	16	CASSQEFTGGMETQYF	TGTGCCAGCAGCCAAGAATTTACAGGGGGGATGGAGACCCAGTACTTC
TRBD2	-	TRBV27	TRBJ2-3	15	CASSLFSGSADTQYF	TGTGCCAGCAGTTTATTTAGCGGGTCGGCAGATACGCAGTATTTT
TRBD2	-	TRBV5-6	TRBJ2-1	17	CASSFGTSGGEYNEQFF	TGTGCCAGCAGCTTTGGGACTAGCGGGGGTGAATACAATGAGCAGTTCTTC
-	-	TRBV4-1	TRBJ2-7	16	CASSPLGALGSYEQYF	TGCGCCAGCAGTCCCCTGGGGGCCCTCGGCTCCTACGAGCAGTACTTC
TRBD1	-	TRBV5-1	TRBJ2-3	15	CASSFGQGDPDTQYF	TGCGCCAGCAGCTTCGGACAGGGAGATCCAGATACGCAGTATTTT
TRBD2	-	TRBV7-2	TRBJ2-2	17	CASSLTPLAGETGELFF	TGTGCCAGCAGCTTGACCCCACTAGCGGGGGAGACCGGGGAGCTGTTTTTT
TRBD2	many	TRBV7-2	TRBJ2-7	16	CASSPGGTSGSYEQYF	TGTGCCAGCAGCCCCGGGGGTACTAGCGGCTCCTACGAGCAGTACTTC
-	few	TRBV20-1	TRBJ2-7	13	CSAKAPKRDEQYF	TGCAGTGCTAAGGCCCCAAAGCGGGACGAGCAGTACTTC
-	few	TRBV3-1	TRBJ2-7	17	CASSQEGIGGRVYEQYF	TGTGCCAGCAGCCAAGAAGGGATCGGCGGTAGGGTATACGAGCAGTACTTC
TRBD1	-	TRBV20-1	TRBJ2-3	14	CSAEGTGKADTRYF	TGCAGTGCCGAGGGGACAGGGAAGGCAGATACGCGGTATTTT
-	-	TRBV5-1	TRBJ2-5	13	CASSSTVEETQYF	TGCGCCAGCAGCTCTACAGTGGAAGAGACCCAGTACTTC
TRBD2	-	TRBV9	TRBJ2-5	15	CASSGDGTTLGTQYF	TGTGCCAGCAGCGGAGATGGGACTACCCTTGGGACCCAGTACTTC
TRBD2	-	TRBV6-2/TRBV6-3	TRBJ2-3	17	CASSRQIRLAGSDTQYF	TGTGCCAGCAGTCGACAAATTCGACTAGCGGGATCAGATACGCAGTATTTT
TRBD2	-	TRBV20-1	TRBJ2-7	16	CSARDGSGRAIYEQYF	TGCAGTGCTAGAGACGGTAGCGGGAGGGCCATTTACGAGCAGTACTTC
-	few	TRBV28	TRBJ2-7	13	CASSLWDTYEQYF	TGTGCCAGCAGTTTGTGGGACACCTACGAGCAGTACTTC
-	-	TRBV18	TRBJ2-5	16	CASSPETGQNLLKQYF	TGTGCCAGCTCACCAGAGACAGGACAGAACCTCCTCAAACAGTACTTC
-	-	TRBV6-1	TRBJ1-5	13	CASRDDRYQPQHF	TGTGCCAGCAGGGACGACAGATATCAGCCCCAGCATTTT
-	few	TRBV7-9	TRBJ1-5	15	CASSSSDYSNQPQHF	TGTGCCAGCAGCTCCTCAGATTATAGCAATCAGCCCCAGCATTTT
TRBD2	many	TRBV20-1	TRBJ2-5	14	CSARRRGAEETQYF	TGCAGTGCTAGGAGGCGGGGGGCAGAAGAGACCCAGTACTTC
-	many	TRBV12-3/TRBV12-4	TRBJ2-3	16	CASRPTGGPSTDTQYF	TGTGCCAGCAGACCTACGGGGGGCCCCTCCACAGATACGCAGTATTTT
-	-	TRBV9	TRBJ1-2	12	CASSSSSGGYTF	TGTGCCAGCAGCTCCAGTAGTGGGGGCTACACCTTC
-	few	TRBV28	TRBJ2-7	16	CASSGLLGVPGNEQYF	TGTGCCAGCAGTGGGCTCCTCGGGGTCCCGGGGAACGAGCAGTACTTC
-	-	TRBV30	TRBJ2-5	14	CAWSVGPGDKTQYF	TGTGCCTGGAGTGTAGGGCCAGGCGATAAGACCCAGTACTTC
-	few	TRBV7-2	TRBJ1-6	18	CASSPRGRQSSYNSPLHF	TGTGCCAGCAGCCCGAGGGGACGCCAAAGCTCCTATAATTCACCCCTCCACTTT
TRBD2	few	TRBV20-1	TRBJ2-7	20	CSASDSGTSGTPREFYEQYF	TGCAGTGCTAGTGACTCCGGGACTAGCGGGACTCCCCGGGAATTCTACGAGCAGTACTTC
TRBD1	-	TRBV28	TRBJ2-7	16	CTSSLGQGAAYVKQYF	TGTACCAGCAGTTTAGGACAGGGGGCGGCCTACGTCAAGCAGTACTTC
-	-	TRBV27	TRBJ1-2	14	CASSLSGVIGGYTF	TGTGCCAGCAGTTTATCGGGGGTTATCGGTGGCTACACCTTC